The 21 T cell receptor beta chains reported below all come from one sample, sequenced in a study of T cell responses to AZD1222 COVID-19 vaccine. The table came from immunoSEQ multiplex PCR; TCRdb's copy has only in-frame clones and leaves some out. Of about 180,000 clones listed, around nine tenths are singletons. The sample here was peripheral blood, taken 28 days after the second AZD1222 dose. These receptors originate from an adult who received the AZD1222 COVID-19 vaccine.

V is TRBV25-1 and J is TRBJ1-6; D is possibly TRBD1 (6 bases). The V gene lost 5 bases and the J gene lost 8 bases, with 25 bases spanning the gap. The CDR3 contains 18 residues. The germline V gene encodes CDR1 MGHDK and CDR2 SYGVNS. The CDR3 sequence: CASSLTSGRGAKDSPLHF. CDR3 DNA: TGTGCCAGCAGTCTCACCTCCGGTCGGGGGGCGAAAGATTCACCCCTCCACTTT.

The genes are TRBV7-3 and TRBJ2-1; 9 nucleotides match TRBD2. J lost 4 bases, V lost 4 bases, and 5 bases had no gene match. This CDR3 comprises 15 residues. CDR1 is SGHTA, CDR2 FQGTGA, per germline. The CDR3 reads CASSSGTSLYNEQFF. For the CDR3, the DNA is TGTGCCAGCAGCTCCGGGACTAGCCTTTACAATGAGCAGTTCTTC. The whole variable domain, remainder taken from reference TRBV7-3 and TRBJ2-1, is GAGVSQTPSNKVTEKGKYVELRCDPISGHTALYWYRQSLGQGPEFLIYFQGTGAADDSGLPNDRFFAVRPEGSVSTLKIQRTERGDSAVYLCASSSGTSLYNEQFFGPGTRLTVL.

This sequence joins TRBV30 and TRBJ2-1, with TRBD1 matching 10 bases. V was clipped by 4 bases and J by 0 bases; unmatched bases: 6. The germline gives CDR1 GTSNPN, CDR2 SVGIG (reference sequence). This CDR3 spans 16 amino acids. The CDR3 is CAWTLGQGNSYNEQFF. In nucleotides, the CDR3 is TGTGCCTGGACGTTGGGACAGGGGAACTCCTACAATGAGCAGTTCTTC.

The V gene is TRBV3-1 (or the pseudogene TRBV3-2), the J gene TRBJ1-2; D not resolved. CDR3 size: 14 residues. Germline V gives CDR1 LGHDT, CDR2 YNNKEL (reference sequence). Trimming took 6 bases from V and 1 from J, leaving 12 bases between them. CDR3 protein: CASSPPTFNYGYTF. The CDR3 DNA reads TGTGCCAGCAGTCCCCCGACATTTAACTATGGCTACACCTTC.

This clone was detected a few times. DNA of the CDR3: TGTGCCAGCAGCGAGACCCTGAACACCGGGGAGCTGTTTTTT. Residues: CASSETLNTGELFF. V and J are TRBV7-9 and TRBJ2-2, with unresolved D. The germline gives CDR1 SEHNR, CDR2 FQNEAQ (reference sequence). This CDR3 contains 14 residues. Trimming removed 5 bases from V and 1 base from J, with 8 bases in between.

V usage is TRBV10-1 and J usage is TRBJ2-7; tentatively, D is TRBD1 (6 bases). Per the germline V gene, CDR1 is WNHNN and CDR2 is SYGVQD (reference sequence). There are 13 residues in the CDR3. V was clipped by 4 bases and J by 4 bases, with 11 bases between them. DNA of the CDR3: TGCGCCAGCAGTGCAGGGGCTCGGTACGAGCAGTACTTC. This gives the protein CASSAGARYEQYF.

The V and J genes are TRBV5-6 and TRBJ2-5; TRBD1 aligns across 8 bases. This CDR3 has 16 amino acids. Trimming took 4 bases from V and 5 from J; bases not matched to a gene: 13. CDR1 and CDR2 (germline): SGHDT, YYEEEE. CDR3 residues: CASSGEIRGQEETQYF. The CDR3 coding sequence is TGTGCCAGCAGCGGTGAGATCAGGGGGCAGGAGGAGACCCAGTACTTC.

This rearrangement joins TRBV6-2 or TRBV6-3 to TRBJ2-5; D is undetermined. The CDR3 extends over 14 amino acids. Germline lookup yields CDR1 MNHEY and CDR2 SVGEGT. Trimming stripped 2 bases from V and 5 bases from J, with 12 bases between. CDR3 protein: CASSYRGVGETQYF. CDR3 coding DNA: TGTGCCAGCAGTTACCGCGGCGTGGGGGAGACCCAGTACTTC.

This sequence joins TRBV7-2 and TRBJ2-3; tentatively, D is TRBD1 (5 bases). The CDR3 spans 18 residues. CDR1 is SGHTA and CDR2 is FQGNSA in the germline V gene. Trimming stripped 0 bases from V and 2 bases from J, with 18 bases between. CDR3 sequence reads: CASSLAPRTLASTDTQYF. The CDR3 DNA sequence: TGTGCCAGCAGCTTAGCGCCTAGGACACTTGCGTCCACAGATACGCAGTATTTT.

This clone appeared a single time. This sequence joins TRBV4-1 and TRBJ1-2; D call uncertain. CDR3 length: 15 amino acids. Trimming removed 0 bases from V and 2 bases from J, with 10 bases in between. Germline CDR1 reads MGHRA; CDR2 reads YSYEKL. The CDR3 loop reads CASSQELRSNYGYTF. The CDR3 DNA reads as TGCGCCAGCAGCCAAGAGTTGAGATCCAACTATGGCTACACCTTC.

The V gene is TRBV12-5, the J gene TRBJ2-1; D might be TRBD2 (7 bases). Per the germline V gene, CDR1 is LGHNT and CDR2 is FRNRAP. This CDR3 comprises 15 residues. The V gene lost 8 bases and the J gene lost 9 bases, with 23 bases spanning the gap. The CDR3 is CASSVSGGGKGEQFF. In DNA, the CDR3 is TGTGCTAGTTCGGTGTCGGGGGGCGGGAAAGGTGAGCAGTTCTTC.

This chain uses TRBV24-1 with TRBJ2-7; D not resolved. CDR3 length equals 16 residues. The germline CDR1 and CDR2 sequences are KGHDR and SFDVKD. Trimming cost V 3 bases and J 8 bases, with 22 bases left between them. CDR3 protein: CATSDPTGPGHSKQYF. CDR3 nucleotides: TGTGCCACCAGTGATCCGACCGGGCCCGGGCACTCTAAGCAGTACTTC.

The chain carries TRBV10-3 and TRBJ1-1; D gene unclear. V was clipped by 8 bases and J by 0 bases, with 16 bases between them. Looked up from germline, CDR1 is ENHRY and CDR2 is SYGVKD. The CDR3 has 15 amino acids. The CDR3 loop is CAISPREAVNTEAFF. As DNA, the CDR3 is TGTGCCATCTCCCCCCGGGAAGCGGTGAACACTGAAGCTTTCTTT.

The DNA of the CDR3 is TGTGCCAGCAGCTTAGCGGGGGGGGCCAACCCAGATACGCAGTATTTT. It codes for CASSLAGGANPDTQYF. This sequence joins TRBV6-2 or TRBV6-3 and TRBJ2-3; 11 bases are a match to TRBD2. V lost 6 bases and J lost 4; bases outside the gene matches: 9. This CDR3 is 16 amino acids long. CDR1 and CDR2 (germline): MNHEY, SVGEGT.

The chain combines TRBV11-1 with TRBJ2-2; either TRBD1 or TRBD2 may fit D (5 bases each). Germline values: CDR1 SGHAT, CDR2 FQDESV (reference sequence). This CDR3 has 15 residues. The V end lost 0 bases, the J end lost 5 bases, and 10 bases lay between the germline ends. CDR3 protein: CASSLAVGTTGELFF. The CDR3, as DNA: TGTGCCAGCAGCTTAGCTGTAGGGACGACCGGGGAGCTGTTTTTT.

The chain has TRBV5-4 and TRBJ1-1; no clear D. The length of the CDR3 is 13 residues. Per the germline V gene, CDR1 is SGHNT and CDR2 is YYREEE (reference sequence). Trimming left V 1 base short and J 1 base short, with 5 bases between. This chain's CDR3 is CASSLIANTEAFF. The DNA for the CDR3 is TGTGCCAGCAGCTTGATAGCGAACACTGAAGCTTTCTTT. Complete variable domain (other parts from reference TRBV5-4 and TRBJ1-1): ETGVTQSPTHLIKTRGQQVTLRCSSQSGHNTVSWYQQALGQGPQFIFQYYREEENGRGNFPPRFSGLQFPNYSSELNVNALELDDSALYLCASSLIANTEAFFGQGTRLTVV.

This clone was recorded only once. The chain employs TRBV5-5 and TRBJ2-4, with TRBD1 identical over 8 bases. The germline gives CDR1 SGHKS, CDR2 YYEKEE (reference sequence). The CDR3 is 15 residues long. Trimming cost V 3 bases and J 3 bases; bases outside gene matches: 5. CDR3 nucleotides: TGTGCCAGCAGCTCTGACAGGGGTGTCAAAAACATTCAGTACTTC. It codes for CASSSDRGVKNIQYF.

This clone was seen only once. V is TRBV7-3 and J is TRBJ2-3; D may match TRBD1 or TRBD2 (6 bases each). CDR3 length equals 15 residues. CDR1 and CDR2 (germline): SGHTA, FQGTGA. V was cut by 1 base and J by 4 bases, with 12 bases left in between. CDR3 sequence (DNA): TGTGCCAGCAGCTTAAGTCCGGGGGCCGCAGATACGCAGTATTTT. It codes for CASSLSPGAADTQYF.

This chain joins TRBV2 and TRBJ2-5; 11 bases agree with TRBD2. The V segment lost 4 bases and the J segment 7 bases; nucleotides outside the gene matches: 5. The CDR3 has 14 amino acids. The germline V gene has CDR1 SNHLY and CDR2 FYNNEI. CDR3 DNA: TGTGCCAGCAGTGCCGGACTAGCGGGTGTGACCCAGTACTTC. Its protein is CASSAGLAGVTQYF.

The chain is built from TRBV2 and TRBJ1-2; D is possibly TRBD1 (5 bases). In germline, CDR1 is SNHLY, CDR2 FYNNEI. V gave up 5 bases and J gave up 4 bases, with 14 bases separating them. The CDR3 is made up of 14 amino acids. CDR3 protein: CASSTPGTPYGYTF. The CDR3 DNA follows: TGTGCCAGCAGTACCCCCGGGACTCCCTATGGCTACACCTTC.

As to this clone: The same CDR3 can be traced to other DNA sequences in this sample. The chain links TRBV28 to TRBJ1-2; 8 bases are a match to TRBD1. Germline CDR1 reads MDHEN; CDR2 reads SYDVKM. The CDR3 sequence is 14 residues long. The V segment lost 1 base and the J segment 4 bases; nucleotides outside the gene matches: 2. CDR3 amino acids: CASSLSGGGYGYTF. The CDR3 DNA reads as TGTGCCAGCAGTTTATCAGGGGGCGGCTATGGCTACACCTTC.